This entry is about one T cell receptor (beta chain). Looked up from germline, CDR1 is GTSNPN and CDR2 is SVGIG (reference sequence). This CDR3 is built from 12 residues. Trimming pared 2 bases from V and 5 bases from J, leaving 7 bases between. The sample is drawn from a study of shared clonotypes between healthy human individuals. This table comes from immunoSEQ multiplex PCR, and its TCRdb copy is limited to in-frame clones, with some not included. The data show some 2.4 million clones, with 90% to 95% seen just once and roughly 0.39% held by the top ten. This TCR was sampled from a man younger than 35 in good health. Some clones in this sample may be carry-over from other donors' samples. Sequencing input: naive CD4+ T cells from PBMCs. Subset given: CD45RA+ positively selected. The chain carries TRBV30 and TRBJ1-5; D gene uncertain. As DNA, the CDR3 is TGTGCCTGGAGTAATTCCCATCAGCCCCAGCATTTT. This codes for CAWSNSHQPQHF.